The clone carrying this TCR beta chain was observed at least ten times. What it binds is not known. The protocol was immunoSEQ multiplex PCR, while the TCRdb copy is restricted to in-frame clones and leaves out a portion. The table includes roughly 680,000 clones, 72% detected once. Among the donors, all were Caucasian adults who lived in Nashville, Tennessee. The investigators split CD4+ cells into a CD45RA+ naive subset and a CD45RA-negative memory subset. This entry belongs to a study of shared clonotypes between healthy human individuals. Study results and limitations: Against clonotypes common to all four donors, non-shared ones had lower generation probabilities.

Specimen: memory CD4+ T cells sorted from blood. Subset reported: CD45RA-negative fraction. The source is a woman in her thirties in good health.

CDR3 in DNA: TGTGCCAGCAGTGAAGCAGCGGCGGGTGGCCCCAGGGATACGCAGTATTTT. Its protein product is CASSEAAAGGPRDTQYF. The chain employs TRBV2 and TRBJ2-3; perhaps TRBD2 as D (5 bases). The CDR3 runs to 17 residues. Trimming removed 0 bases from V and 6 bases from J, with 19 bases in between. CDR1 and CDR2 from the germline V gene are SNHLY and FYNNEI.